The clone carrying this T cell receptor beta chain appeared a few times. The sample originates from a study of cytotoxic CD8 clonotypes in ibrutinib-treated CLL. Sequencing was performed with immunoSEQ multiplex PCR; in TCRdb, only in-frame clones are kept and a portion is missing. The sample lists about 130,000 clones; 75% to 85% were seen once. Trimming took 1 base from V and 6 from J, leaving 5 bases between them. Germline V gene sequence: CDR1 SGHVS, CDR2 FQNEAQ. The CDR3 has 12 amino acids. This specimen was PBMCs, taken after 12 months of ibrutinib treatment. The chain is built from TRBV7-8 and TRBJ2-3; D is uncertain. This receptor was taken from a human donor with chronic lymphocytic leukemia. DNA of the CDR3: TGTGCCAGCAGCTTAGGTCTTGATACGCAGTATTTT. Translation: CASSLGLDTQYF.